The present T cell receptor (beta chain) was sequenced within a study of blood T cell repertoires in COVID-19. Study in general: Acute and convalescent COVID-19 samples came from the United States, Italy and Spain.

This CDR3 is 13 amino acids long. The germline V gene has CDR1 MGHRA and CDR2 YSYEKL. Trimming stripped 1 base from V and 6 bases from J, with 9 bases between. Libraries were prepared by immunoSEQ multiplex PCR; TCRdb keeps only in-frame clonotypes and omits some of them. The sample yields over 200,000 clones, approximately 89% seen once. Recruits, aged roughly 18 to 89 years, lived in some 25 US areas. Participant-given clinical history determined each cohort assignment. This receptor was identified in a woman in her twenties or thirties who had been exposed to COVID-19. This chain joins TRBV4-1 and TRBJ1-2, with a weak D call TRBD1 (5 bases). Material for sequencing was PBMCs or T cells enriched from blood (not recorded which). The CDR3 coding sequence is TGCGCCAGCAGCCAAGTGTCAGGGAATGGCTACACCTTC. This gives the protein CASSQVSGNGYTF.